These T cell receptor beta chains were read from a single sample in a study of cytomegalovirus exposure and HLA in healthy donors. Produced via immunoSEQ multiplex PCR; TCRdb's table is partial and in-frame only. In the table there are 73,000 or so clones, 90% to 95% of which are singletons. Sample: PBMCs. Receptors originate from a woman between 18 and 29 years old in good health and CMV-seropositive. CDR3s include the opening cysteine and the closing phenylalanine or tryptophan. The D gene is left open where the match is weak. A clone size is listed for some rows: how often the clone was seen (once, few, many), or a class if it is expanded.

v_gene	d_gene	j_gene	abundance	CDR3aa	CDR3nt
TRBV4-2	TRBD1	TRBJ1-2	NA	CASSQDQDRAWGYTF	TGTGCCAGCAGCCAAGACCAGGACAGGGCCTGGGGCTACACCTTC
TRBV5-1	NA	TRBJ2-7	NA	CASSLTPGLFEQYF	TGCGCCAGCAGCTTGACTCCAGGGCTCTTCGAGCAGTACTTC
TRBV7-9	TRBD2	TRBJ2-3	NA	CASSFSGGAGVGDTQYF	TGTGCCAGCAGCTTCAGCGGGGGGGCCGGTGTGGGAGATACGCAGTATTTT
TRBV5-4	NA	TRBJ2-7	NA	CASSFHGSKIQKSSYEQYF	TGTGCCAGCAGCTTTCACGGAAGCAAAATACAGAAAAGCTCCTACGAGCAGTACTTC
TRBV4-2	NA	TRBJ1-2	NA	CASSQVRGDSYGYTF	TGTGCCAGCAGCCAAGTCAGGGGCGACTCATATGGCTACACCTTC
TRBV6-5	NA	TRBJ2-3	NA	CASRRADTQYF	TGTGCCAGCCGGAGGGCAGATACGCAGTATTTT
TRBV7-2	NA	TRBJ2-1	NA	CASSSVGRQFF	TGTGCCAGCAGCTCTGTGGGGAGGCAGTTCTTC
TRBV7-9	TRBD1	TRBJ1-2	NA	CASSEDGTGDGYTF	TGTGCCAGCAGCGAAGACGGGACAGGGGACGGCTACACCTTC
TRBV4-2	NA	TRBJ1-2	NA	CASSQVSWEDYGYTF	TGTGCCAGCAGCCAAGTTTCCTGGGAGGACTATGGCTACACCTTC
TRBV7-8	TRBD1	TRBJ2-7	NA	CASSTREGQGWEQYF	TGTGCCAGCAGTACCCGTGAGGGACAGGGATGGGAGCAGTACTTC
TRBV27	NA	TRBJ1-4	NA	CASSSTWAFNEKLFF	TGTGCCAGCAGTTCTACCTGGGCCTTTAATGAAAAACTGTTTTTT
TRBV2	NA	TRBJ2-3	once	CASSVTRSSTDTQYF	TGTGCCAGCAGTGTAACGAGATCTAGCACAGATACGCAGTATTTT
TRBV14	TRBD1	TRBJ1-1	NA	CASSQVVTGGYTEAFF	TGTGCCAGCAGCCAAGTTGTCACAGGGGGATACACTGAAGCTTTCTTT
TRBV5-1	NA	TRBJ2-7	NA	CASSRDTGEQYF	TGCGCCAGCAGCCGGGACACGGGCGAGCAGTACTTC
TRBV2	NA	TRBJ1-5	NA	CASSEIRWAGQPQHF	TGTGCCAGCAGTGAAATAAGGTGGGCCGGTCAGCCCCAGCATTTT
TRBV6-1	TRBD1	TRBJ1-2	NA	CASSEAGGPYGYTF	TGTGCCAGCAGTGAGGCAGGGGGTCCCTATGGCTACACCTTC
TRBV2	NA	TRBJ2-3	NA	CASTGSLSTDTQYF	TGTGCCAGCACCGGGAGTCTAAGCACAGATACGCAGTATTTT
TRBV6-5	TRBD1	TRBJ2-7	NA	CASSFRDSQLSYEQYF	TGTGCCAGCAGTTTCCGGGACAGCCAACTGTCCTACGAGCAGTACTTC
TRBV5-4	NA	TRBJ2-3	NA	CASSHVTEVTDTQYF	TGTGCCAGCAGCCATGTTACAGAAGTCACAGATACGCAGTATTTT
TRBV5-5	NA	TRBJ1-4	NA	CASSRGGTAEKLFF	TGTGCCAGCAGCCGGGGCGGGACCGCCGAAAAACTGTTTTTT
TRBV27	NA	TRBJ2-7	NA	CASSLRQRAGQYF	TGTGCCAGCAGTTTAAGGCAGCGAGCGGGGCAGTACTTC
TRBV27	TRBD1	TRBJ1-4	once	CASRAPGGGNEKLFF	TGTGCCAGCAGGGCCCCAGGGGGTGGAAATGAAAAACTGTTTTTT
TRBV5-1	NA	TRBJ1-3	few	CASSLGRGNTIYF	TGCGCCAGCAGCTTGGGTCGGGGGAACACCATATATTTT
TRBV27	TRBD1	TRBJ1-5	NA	CASSLNRGDNQPQHF	TGTGCCAGCAGTTTAAACAGGGGGGACAATCAGCCCCAGCATTTT
TRBV5-1	NA	TRBJ2-7	NA	CASSTGQYSYEQYF	TGCGCCAGCAGCACTGGACAATATTCCTACGAGCAGTACTTC
TRBV28	NA	TRBJ1-2	NA	CASTLGGQDYGYTF	TGTGCCAGCACCCTGGGGGGGCAGGACTATGGCTACACCTTC
TRBV28	TRBD1	TRBJ2-5	NA	CASSPRTGLSHF	TGTGCCAGCAGTCCGCGGACAGGGCTAAGCCACTTC
TRBV27	TRBD1	TRBJ1-2	NA	CASRRTGAYGYTF	TGTGCCAGCCGACGGACAGGCGCCTATGGCTACACCTTC
TRBV27	NA	TRBJ2-3	NA	CASSPYPPNRDTQYF	TGTGCCAGCAGCCCCTACCCCCCCAACAGAGATACGCAGTATTTT
TRBV25-1	TRBD2	TRBJ2-1	once	CASSESGGRLNEQFF	TGTGCCAGCAGTGAATCGGGGGGGAGGCTCAATGAGCAGTTCTTC
TRBV29-1	NA	TRBJ1-3	NA	CSVERTGPDGIGNTIYF	TGCAGCGTTGAACGTACAGGGCCTGACGGGATAGGAAACACCATATATTTT
TRBV7-3	TRBD2	TRBJ2-1	NA	CASSLATSGSSYNEQFF	TGTGCCAGCAGCTTAGCGACTAGCGGGAGCTCCTACAATGAGCAGTTCTTC
TRBV5-4	NA	TRBJ2-7	few	CASSLYEGTTAYEQYF	TGTGCCAGCAGCTTGTACGAGGGCACGACGGCCTACGAGCAGTACTTC
TRBV6-1	TRBD1	TRBJ1-3	NA	CASSAEGAATSGNTIYF	TGTGCCAGCAGTGCTGAGGGGGCGGCGACCTCTGGAAACACCATATATTTT
TRBV10-2	NA	TRBJ2-1	NA	CASSRTGYNEQFF	TGCGCCAGCAGTCGGACTGGCTACAATGAGCAGTTCTTC
TRBV5-1	NA	TRBJ2-5	NA	CASRSGTYQETQYF	TGCGCCAGCAGATCAGGGACATACCAAGAGACCCAGTACTTC
TRBV28	TRBD2	TRBJ2-3	NA	CASSPPTLAGGDTQYF	TGTGCCAGCAGTCCACCTACTCTAGCGGGGGGAGATACGCAGTATTTT
TRBV30	TRBD1	TRBJ1-2	NA	CAWAADRGNYGYTF	TGTGCCTGGGCCGCGGACAGGGGGAACTATGGCTACACCTTC
TRBV29-1	TRBD2	TRBJ2-7	once	CSVTGLAGEVEQYF	TGCAGCGTTACAGGACTAGCGGGAGAAGTTGAGCAGTACTTC
TRBV6-1	NA	TRBJ2-3	NA	CASSEAWGSGTDTQYF	TGTGCCAGCAGTGAAGCCTGGGGTAGCGGCACAGATACGCAGTATTTT